The 3 T cell receptor beta chains below all came from one sample that was sequenced in a study of T cells after yellow fever vaccination. MiXCR, run by TCRdb on the 5' RACE reads, gives a single entry per CDR3 protein. Of roughly 300,000 distinct CDR3 sequences in the sample, approximately 8% were seen once. Sequences were derived from PBMCs, sampled roughly 45 days after the first yellow fever vaccination. Every receptor here comes from a man aged 18-30 years who received the YFV17D yellow fever vaccine.

V usage is TRBV20-1 and J usage is TRBJ1-1, with D perhaps matching TRBD1 (6 bases). Trimming removed 3 bases from V and 4 bases from J, with 12 bases in between. Germline V CDR1 and CDR2: DFQATT, SNEGSKA (reference sequence). The CDR3 extends over 13 amino acids. The CDR3 sequence is CSASSDSTTEAFF. In DNA, the CDR3 is TGCAGTGCTAGTTCGGACAGTACCACTGAAGCTTTCTTT.

This chain links TRBV7-2 with TRBJ1-6; D is unresolved. The CDR3 is 15 amino acids. Deletions cut 1 base from V and 5 bases from J, with 9 bases between. CDR1 is SGHTA and CDR2 is FQGNSA in the germline V gene. The CDR3 reads CASSLGVGNNSPLHF. The CDR3 DNA follows: TGTGCCAGCAGCTTAGGGGTGGGTAATAATTCACCCCTCCACTTT. Supplemented by reference TRBV7-2 and TRBJ1-6, the full variable domain reads GAGVSQSPSNKVTEKGKDVELRCDPISGHTALYWYRQSLGQGLEFLIYFQGNSAPDKSGLPSDRFSAERTGGSVSTLTIQRTQQEDSAVYLCASSLGVGNNSPLHFGNGTRLTVT.

The table lists this clonotype with a few counts. The rearrangement joins TRBV20-1 to TRBJ2-2; 8 nucleotides align to TRBD1. This CDR3 contains 15 residues. The germline CDR1 and CDR2 sequences are DFQATT and SNEGSKA (reference sequence). Germline trimming cut 0 bases from V and 7 bases from J; bases unmatched to any gene: 7. This chain's CDR3 is CSARDWTGSNGELFF. The CDR3 DNA follows: TGCAGTGCTAGAGATTGGACAGGGTCAAACGGGGAGCTGTTTTTT.